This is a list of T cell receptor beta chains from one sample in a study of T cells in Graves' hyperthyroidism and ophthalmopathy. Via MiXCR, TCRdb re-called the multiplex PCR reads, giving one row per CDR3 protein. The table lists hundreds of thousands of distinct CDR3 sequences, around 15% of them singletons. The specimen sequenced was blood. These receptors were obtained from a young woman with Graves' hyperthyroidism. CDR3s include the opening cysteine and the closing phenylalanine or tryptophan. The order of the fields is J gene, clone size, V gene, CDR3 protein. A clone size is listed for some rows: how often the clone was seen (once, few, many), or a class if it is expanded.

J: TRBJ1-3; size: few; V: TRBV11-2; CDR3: CASSFALTGTGNTIYF
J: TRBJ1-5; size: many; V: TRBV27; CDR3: CASSSGFVNQPQHF
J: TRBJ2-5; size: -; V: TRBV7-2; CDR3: CASSLGARDSPQETQYF
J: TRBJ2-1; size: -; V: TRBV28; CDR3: CASSLWAGPYNEQFF
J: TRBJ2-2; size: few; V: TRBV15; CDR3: CATSRDRALGELFF
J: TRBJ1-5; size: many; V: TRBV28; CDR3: CASSLQGALEGPQHF
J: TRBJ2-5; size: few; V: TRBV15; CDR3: CATSRTLGQGGTQYF
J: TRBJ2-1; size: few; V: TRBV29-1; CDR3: CSVLSGSERNEQFF
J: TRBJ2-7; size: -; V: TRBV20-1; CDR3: CSAPRERYEQYF
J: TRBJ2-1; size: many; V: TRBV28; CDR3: CASSLYNLRQGNEQFF
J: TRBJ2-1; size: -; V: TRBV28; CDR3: CASSLGQGPNEQFF
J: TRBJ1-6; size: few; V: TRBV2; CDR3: CASSEQGLRGYSPLHF
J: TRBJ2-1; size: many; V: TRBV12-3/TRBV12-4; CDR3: CASRRLAGGDEQFF
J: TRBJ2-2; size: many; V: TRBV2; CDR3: CATAGVGSTGELFF
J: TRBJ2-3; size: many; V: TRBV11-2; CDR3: CASSFGGYTDTQYF
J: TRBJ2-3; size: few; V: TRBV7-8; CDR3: CASSIRYRTGGFRESLDTQYF
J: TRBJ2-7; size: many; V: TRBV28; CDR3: CASSGDREASYEQYF
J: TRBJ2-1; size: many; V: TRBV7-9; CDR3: CASSPRTSGRSDEQFF
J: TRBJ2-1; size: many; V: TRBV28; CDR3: CASSIGRGANEQFF
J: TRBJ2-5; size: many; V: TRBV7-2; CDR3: CASSLGPGVGETQYF
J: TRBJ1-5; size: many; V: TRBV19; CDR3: CASSRRGAADQPQHF
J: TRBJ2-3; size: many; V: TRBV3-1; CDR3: CASSQVSLGLAGGGNWDTQYF
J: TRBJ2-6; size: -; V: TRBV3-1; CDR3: CASSQDGGGANVLTF
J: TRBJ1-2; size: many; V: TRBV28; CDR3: CASSLATGSHGYTF
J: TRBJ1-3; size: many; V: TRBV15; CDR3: CATSREQGAGNTIYF
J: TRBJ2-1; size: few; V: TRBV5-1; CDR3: CASSFVGGENEQFF
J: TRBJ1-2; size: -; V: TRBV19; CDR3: CATGRVPSYGYTF
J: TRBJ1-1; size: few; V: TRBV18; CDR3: CASSKVENTEAFF
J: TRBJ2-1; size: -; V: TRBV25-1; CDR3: CASSDIGYNEQFF
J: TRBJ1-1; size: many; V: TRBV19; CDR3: CASKVADSLNTEAFF
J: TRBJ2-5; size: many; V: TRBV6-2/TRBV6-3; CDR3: CASSSGTEETQYF
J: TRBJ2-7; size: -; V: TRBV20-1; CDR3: CSAAGTVPYEQYF
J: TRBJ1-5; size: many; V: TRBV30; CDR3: CAWSPPTGALNQPQHF
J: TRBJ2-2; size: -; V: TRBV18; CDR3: CASSRDSDTGELFF
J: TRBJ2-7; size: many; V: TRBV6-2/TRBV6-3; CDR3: CASRRATGGLIHEQYF
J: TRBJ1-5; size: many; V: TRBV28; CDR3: CASSLLSYRNSNQPQHF
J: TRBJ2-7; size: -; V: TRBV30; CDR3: CAWIRGPYEQYF
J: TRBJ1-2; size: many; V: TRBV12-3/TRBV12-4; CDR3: CASRVGGHGYTF
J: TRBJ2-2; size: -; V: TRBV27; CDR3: CASRLAPLPGELFF
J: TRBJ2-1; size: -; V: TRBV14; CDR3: CASSQDRRERFF